These 23 T cell receptor beta chains came from one sample sequenced in a study of Ad26.COV2.S vaccination and SARS-CoV-2 variants. Treatment in this sample: around 19 received Ad26.COV2.S at low or high dose, single or two shots; a few received placebo; per-sample allocation not given. Material that was analyzed had been drawn on day 63 after the first vaccine or placebo injection. Profiled with immunoSEQ multiplex PCR; TCRdb holds only in-frame clones, not every one. The sample yields about 240,000 clones, 85% to 90% seen once. The source material was peripheral blood, sampled in a trial of Ad26.COV2.S vaccine versus placebo. These receptors originate from a person aged 18-65 years who received the Ad26.COV2.S COVID-19 vaccine or a placebo.

The chain couples TRBV7-2 to TRBJ1-6; the D gene is possibly TRBD1 (5 bases). Per the germline V gene, CDR1 is SGHTA and CDR2 is FQGNSA. V was cut by 1 base and J by 11 bases, with 15 bases left in between. The CDR3 contains 15 residues. The CDR3 loop reads CASSLVWQGLAPLHF. The CDR3 coding sequence is TGTGCCAGCAGCTTAGTTTGGCAGGGTCTCGCACCCCTCCACTTT.

The chain joins TRBV30 to TRBJ2-1, with D uncertain. CDR3 size: 14 residues. The V end lost 4 bases, the J end lost 0 bases, and 10 bases lay between the germline ends. Germline lookup yields CDR1 GTSNPN and CDR2 SVGIG (reference sequence). The DNA for the CDR3 is TGTGCCTGGATCACATCAAGCTCCTACAATGAGCAGTTCTTC. It encodes CAWITSSSYNEQFF.

The chain uses TRBV5-6 and TRBJ1-1, with unresolved D. V lost 1 base and J lost 3, with 10 bases in between. The CDR3 loop spans 14 amino acids. Germline CDR1 and CDR2: SGHDT and YYEEEE. The CDR3 nucleotides read TGTGCCAGCAGCTTGAGGCCCGGGGACACTGAAGCTTTCTTT. Translated, it gives CASSLRPGDTEAFF.

The sample holds a few counts of this clone. V gene TRBV28 combines with J gene TRBJ1-6, with TRBD1 identical over 12 bases. The junction had 11 bases not matched to a gene; V was cut back by 10 bases and J by 10 bases. This CDR3 spans 15 amino acids. CDR1 and CDR2 (germline): MDHEN, SYDVKM. For the CDR3, the DNA is TGTGCCACCACCCGGGGACAGGGGGCATCATCACCCCTCCACTTT. It translates to CATTRGQGASSPLHF.

V is TRBV11-3 and J is TRBJ2-1; D not resolved. V gave up 0 bases and J gave up 0 bases, with 9 bases separating them. The V gene's germline CDR1 is SGHNT and CDR2 YENEEA. The CDR3 is 16 amino acids. The CDR3 DNA follows: TGTGCCAGCAGCTTAGATCCCTCCAGCTCCTACAATGAGCAGTTCTTC. Translation: CASSLDPSSSYNEQFF.

This chain uses TRBV7-8 with TRBJ2-7; maybe TRBD2 (5 bases). Germline-derived CDR1 and CDR2 are SGHVS and FQNEAQ. There are 15 residues in the CDR3. V gave up 1 base and J gave up 2 bases, with 12 bases separating them. The CDR3 sequence is CASSLVRGTAYEQYF. CDR3 bases: TGTGCCAGCAGCTTAGTCCGGGGAACCGCCTACGAGCAGTACTTC.

This chain joins TRBV12-3 or TRBV12-4 and TRBJ2-5; no clear D. The V end was cut by 7 bases, the J end by 3 bases, with 12 bases between. The CDR3 covers 13 residues. CDR3 nucleotide sequence: TGTGCCAGCACCCAGTATCGGGAAGAGACCCAGTACTTC. Its protein product is CASTQYREETQYF.

This clone was seen only a few times. The chain carries TRBV9 and TRBJ1-1; possibly TRBD1 for D (6 bases). Trimming removed 0 bases at V and 6 bases at J, with 18 bases between. The germline gives CDR1 SGDLS, CDR2 YYNGEE. The CDR3 is 16 amino acids. CDR3 nucleotide sequence: TGTGCCAGCAGCGTAGCCCCACAGGGAACCTCGGCTGAAGCTTTCTTT. Translating gives CASSVAPQGTSAEAFF. Drawing the rest from reference TRBV9 and TRBJ1-1, the complete variable domain is DSGVTQTPKHLITATGQRVTLRCSPRSGDLSVYWYQQSLDQGLQFLIQYYNGEERAKGNILERFSAQQFPDLHSELNLSSLELGDSALYFCASSVAPQGTSAEAFFGQGTRLTVV.

This clone was counted once. The gene calls are TRBV11-2 and TRBJ2-1, with D unclear. The V end lost 1 base, the J end lost 9 bases, and 13 bases lay between the germline ends. Looked up from germline, CDR1 is SGHAT and CDR2 is FQNNGV. This CDR3 is built from 14 residues. As DNA, the CDR3 is TGTGCCAGCAGCTTAGCATCCCATGTTCGTGAGCAGTTCTTC. This sequence encodes CASSLASHVREQFF.

The CDR3 region has the DNA TGTGCCAGCAGCTCTTCGGACCTCTTCTACGAGCAGTACTTC. Protein sequence: CASSSSDLFYEQYF. V gene TRBV28 combines with J gene TRBJ2-7, with D unresolved. The CDR3 sequence is 14 residues long. V was pared by 6 bases and J by 3 bases, with 15 bases between. Germline CDR1 and CDR2: MDHEN and SYDVKM.

The chain has TRBV5-6 and TRBJ1-2, with D unclear. Trimming shortened V by 1 base and J by 8 bases, and 6 bases separated the two germline ends. The CDR3 is 11 amino acids. From germline, CDR1 is SGHDT and CDR2 YYEEEE. CDR3 nucleotides: TGTGCCAGCAGCTTGAATTCGGGCTACACCTTC. Translating it yields CASSLNSGYTF.

The genes are TRBV11-3 and TRBJ2-5; 9 bases are shared with TRBD2. Germline V gene sequence: CDR1 SGHNT, CDR2 YENEEA. J gave up 4 bases and V 5 bases, and 5 bases lay outside the gene matches. The CDR3 is made up of 14 amino acids. The CDR3 bases are TGTGCCAGCAGCGGCGGGGGGGTAGGAGAGACCCAGTACTTC. Translation: CASSGGGVGETQYF.

The chain links TRBV14 to TRBJ1-2, with a tentative D call TRBD1 (5 bases). Per the germline V gene, CDR1 is SGHDN and CDR2 is FVKESK. Between the trimmed V and J ends, which lost 4 bases and 2 bases, there was a span of 14 bases. The CDR3 has 15 residues. The CDR3 here is CASSPLGTVNYGYTF. In DNA, the CDR3 is TGTGCCAGCAGCCCATTAGGGACGGTAAACTATGGCTACACCTTC.

The gene calls are TRBV6-5 and TRBJ2-1; D unclear. This CDR3 has 12 residues. CDR1 is MNHEY, CDR2 SVGAGI, per germline. The ends were cut back, 4 bases at V and 5 bases at J, with 6 bases in the middle. The CDR3 reads CASSSTHNEQFF. In DNA form, the CDR3 reads TGTGCCAGCAGTTCCACCCACAATGAGCAGTTCTTC.

V and J are TRBV28 and TRBJ2-7, with D possibly being TRBD1 (6 bases). This CDR3 contains 16 residues. Germline assignment: CDR1 MDHEN and CDR2 SYDVKM. The V gene lost 2 bases and the J gene lost 2 bases, with 16 bases spanning the gap. CDR3 DNA sequence: TGTGCCAGCAGTTTAGAATACAGGGAGACTACCTACGAGCAGTACTTC. It is translated as CASSLEYRETTYEQYF.

The chain recombines TRBV3-1 (or the pseudogene TRBV3-2) with TRBJ2-1; D is undetermined. Germline-derived CDR1 and CDR2 are LGHDT and YNNKEL (reference sequence). V was trimmed by 5 bases and J by 10 bases, leaving 21 bases between them. The CDR3 contains 15 residues. DNA for the CDR3: TGTGCCAGCAGCTCGAGTCCCAGTCCGCGATCCGAGCAGTTCTTC. Protein product: CASSSSPSPRSEQFF.

The chain has TRBV24-1 and TRBJ2-7; 12 bases agree with TRBD2. The germline V gene encodes CDR1 KGHDR and CDR2 SFDVKD. CDR3 length: 22 amino acids. V was pared by 0 bases and J by 6 bases, with 23 bases of the junction left unmatched. The CDR3 region has the DNA TGTGCCACCAGTGATTTGCAAATCGGAGCTAGCGGGGGGGCCCATACTAGGGGCGAGCAGTACTTC. It encodes CATSDLQIGASGGAHTRGEQYF.

This clone was seen a single time. V gene TRBV29-1 combines with J gene TRBJ2-7; 7 bases match TRBD1. This CDR3 comprises 13 residues. Germline V CDR1 and CDR2: SQVTM, ANQGSEA. Trimming removed 5 bases from V and 0 bases from J; junction bases left unmatched: 4. CDR3 DNA: TGCAGCGTTTTAGGGGGCGCCTCCTACGAGCAGTACTTC. Translation gives CSVLGGASYEQYF.

This chain joins TRBV10-1 and TRBJ2-7; 9 nucleotides match TRBD2. Looked up from germline, CDR1 is WNHNN and CDR2 is SYGVQD (reference sequence). Germline trimming cut 0 bases from V and 5 bases from J; bases unmatched to any gene: 5. CDR3 length equals 15 residues. The CDR3 loop reads CASSESVSSGDEQYF. The CDR3 nucleotides are TGCGCCAGCAGTGAGTCGGTTTCTAGCGGGGACGAGCAGTACTTC.

With regard to this clone: At one end the junction does not follow the germline gene, possibly because of a read error. The V call is TRBV12-3 or TRBV12-4, the J call TRBJ2-4, with 7 bases fitting TRBD1. The CDR3 has 12 amino acids. The CDR3 reads CASGLDRAIQYF. In nucleotides, the CDR3 is TGTGCCAGCGGTTTAGACAGGGCCATTCAGTACTTC.

This clone was recorded only once. The chain links TRBV7-2 to TRBJ2-3; D not resolved. The germline V and J ends were trimmed by 3 bases and 8 bases, with 12 bases remaining between them. The germline gives CDR1 SGHTA, CDR2 FQGNSA. The CDR3 is made up of 13 amino acids. This chain's CDR3 is CASSFGYTGTQYF. The CDR3 DNA reads as TGTGCCAGCAGCTTTGGTTATACGGGTACGCAGTATTTT.

The chain is built from TRBV27 and TRBJ2-2, with D perhaps TRBD2 (6 bases). V was pared by 5 bases and J by 2 bases, with 15 bases between. Germline V gene sequence: CDR1 MNHEY, CDR2 SMNVEV (reference sequence). This CDR3 is built from 16 residues. The CDR3 region is CASSPTGTRNTGELFF. In DNA, the CDR3 is TGTGCCAGCAGTCCCACCGGGACTCGAAACACCGGGGAGCTGTTTTTT.

The chain carries TRBV28 and TRBJ1-2; 7 bases align to TRBD1. Trimming removed 11 bases from V and 1 base from J; junction bases left unmatched: 4. Per germline, CDR1 MDHEN and CDR2 SYDVKM. There are 12 residues in the CDR3. The CDR3 sequence: CAGGTDNYGYTF. CDR3 bases: TGTGCCGGGGGGACAGATAACTATGGCTACACCTTC.